This T cell receptor beta chain came from a study of T cell responses to AZD1222 COVID-19 vaccine. Points on this clone: The antigen remains undetermined.

Whole-study results and caveats: Baseline testing showed seropositivity in only 5 or 6 AZD1222 recipients. The CD4 TCRs associated with vaccination extended across spike and predominated at 160-218 and 743-854. Donors were largely white British and mainly female; clonal diversity was possibly underestimated.

TCRdb keeps only in-frame clones here, not all; method: immunoSEQ multiplex PCR. The sample has around 100,000 clones, roughly 85% seen once; the top ten hold about 4.6%. This clonotype was sampled from an adult who received the AZD1222 COVID-19 vaccine. The specimen comprised peripheral blood, sampled 28 days after the second AZD1222 dose.

The CDR3 spells CASSLRRGGNYGYTF. CDR3 DNA sequence: TGTGCCAGCAGTTTGCGTAGAGGGGGAAACTATGGCTACACCTTC. The chain recombines TRBV27 with TRBJ1-2; perhaps TRBD1 as D (6 bases). The CDR3 is made up of 15 amino acids. V lost 3 bases, J lost 2 bases, and 13 bases lay in between. Germline lookup yields CDR1 MNHEY and CDR2 SMNVEV (reference sequence).